This T cell receptor beta chain emerged from a study of response to subunit inactivated influenza vaccine. Trimming took 7 bases from V and 5 from J; bases not matched to a gene: 11. This CDR3 region has 15 residues. Germline V gene data show CDR1 as MDHEN and CDR2 as SYDVKM. TCRdb re-analysed the RT-PCR reads in MiXCR, keeping a single row per CDR3 protein. The sample shows under 200,000 distinct CDR3 sequences, around 10% of them seen only once. Study-level findings and limits: Authors suggested each seasonal flu vaccination may recruit only limited numbers of new T cells.

A note on this clonotype: The antigen remains undetermined.

V and J are TRBV28 and TRBJ2-1; TRBD2 matches at 7 bases. The sequencing here drew on CD8+ T cells sorted from PBMCs, taken roughly 24 months after vaccination. The receptor was isolated from a man aged 45 to 75 who received an inactivated influenza vaccine. In nucleotides, the CDR3 is TGTGCCAGCATGTCATGGCTAGCGGAAGACAATGAGCAGTTCTTC. This codes for CASMSWLAEDNEQFF.